The subject of this entry is one T cell receptor beta chain. Its matching antigen is unknown. The sample originates from a study of T-cell memory formation after mild COVID-19. The CDR3 consists of 13 residues. Germline V gene sequence: CDR1 MNHEY, CDR2 SVGEGT. V was clipped by 5 bases and J by 2 bases, with 8 bases between them. Study outcomes and limitations: For contracting clones, CD4+ ones sat mainly in CM and EM, CD8+ in EMRA. Prior to infection, memory already included some responding clones, suggesting cross-reactive memory joined. Day 15 to 85 contractors were CD4/CD8 balanced; later expanders leaned CD4+.

The 5'RACE method, run with constant-segment primers, produced TCR alpha and TCR beta cDNA libraries (carrying sample barcodes and UMIs). Each CDR3 protein gets one entry after TCRdb re-called the 5' RACE reads with MiXCR. The table lists 550,000 to 700,000 distinct CDR3 sequences, roughly 17% of them singletons. The receptor was isolated from an adult woman who had mild COVID-19 (a few samples of this study predate the infection). Cell type and time point are not known. The sequenced material came from PBMCs or a T cell subset sorted from them (not recorded which). The rearrangement joins TRBV6-2 or TRBV6-3 to TRBJ2-3, with no clear D. The CDR3 loop is CASSGRLTDTQYF. CDR3 sequence (DNA): TGTGCCAGCAGTGGCAGACTCACAGATACGCAGTATTTT.